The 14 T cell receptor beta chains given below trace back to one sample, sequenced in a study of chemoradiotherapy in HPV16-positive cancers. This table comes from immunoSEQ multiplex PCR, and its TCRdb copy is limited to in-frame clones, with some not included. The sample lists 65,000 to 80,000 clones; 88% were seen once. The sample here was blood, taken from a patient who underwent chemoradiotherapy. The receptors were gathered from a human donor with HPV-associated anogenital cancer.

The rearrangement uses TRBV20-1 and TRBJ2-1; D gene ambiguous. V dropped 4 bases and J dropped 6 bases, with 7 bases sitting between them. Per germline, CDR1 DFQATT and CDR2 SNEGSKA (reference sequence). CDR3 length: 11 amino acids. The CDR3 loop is CSATLSNEQFF. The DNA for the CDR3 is TGCAGTGCTACCTTGAGCAATGAGCAGTTCTTC.

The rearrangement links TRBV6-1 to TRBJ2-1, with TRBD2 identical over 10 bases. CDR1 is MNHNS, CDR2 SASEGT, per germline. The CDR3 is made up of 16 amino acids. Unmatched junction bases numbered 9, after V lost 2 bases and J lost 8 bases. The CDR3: CASSEIASGGQDEQFF. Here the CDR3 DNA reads TGTGCCAGCAGTGAAATCGCTAGCGGGGGTCAGGATGAGCAGTTCTTC.

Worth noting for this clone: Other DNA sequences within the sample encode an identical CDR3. CDR3 residues: CASSFGTGNEQFF. CDR3 bases: TGTGCCAGCAGTTTCGGGACAGGCAATGAGCAGTTCTTC. This chain links TRBV27 with TRBJ2-1; the match to TRBD1 covers 8 bases. The germline CDR1 and CDR2 sequences are MNHEY and SMNVEV (reference sequence). V dropped 3 bases and J dropped 6; count of bases not matched to a gene: 1. There are 13 residues in the CDR3.

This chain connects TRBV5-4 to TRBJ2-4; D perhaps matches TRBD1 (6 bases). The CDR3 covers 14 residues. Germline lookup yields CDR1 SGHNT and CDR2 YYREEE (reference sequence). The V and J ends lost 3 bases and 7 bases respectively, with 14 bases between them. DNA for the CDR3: TGTGCCAGCAGCTCTGAAACTACAGGGAACATTCAGTACTTC. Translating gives CASSSETTGNIQYF.

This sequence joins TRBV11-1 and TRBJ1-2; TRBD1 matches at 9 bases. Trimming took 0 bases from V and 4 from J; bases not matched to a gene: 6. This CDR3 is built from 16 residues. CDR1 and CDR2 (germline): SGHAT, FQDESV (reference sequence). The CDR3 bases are TGTGCCAGCAGCTTAGCCGGGACAGGGAGTGGCTATGGCTACACCTTC. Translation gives CASSLAGTGSGYGYTF.

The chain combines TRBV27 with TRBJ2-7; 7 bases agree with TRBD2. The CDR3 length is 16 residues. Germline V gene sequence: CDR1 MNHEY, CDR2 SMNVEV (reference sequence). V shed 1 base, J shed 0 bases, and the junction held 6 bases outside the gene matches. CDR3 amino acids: CASSLLGGSPSYEQYF. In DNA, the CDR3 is TGTGCCAGCAGTTTATTAGGCGGGAGTCCCTCCTACGAGCAGTACTTC.

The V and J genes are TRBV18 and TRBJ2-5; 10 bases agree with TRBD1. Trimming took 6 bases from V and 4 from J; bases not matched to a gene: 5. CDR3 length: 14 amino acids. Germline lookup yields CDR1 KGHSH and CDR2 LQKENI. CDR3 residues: CASSPDRGRETQYF. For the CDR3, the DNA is TGTGCCAGCTCTCCTGACAGGGGGCGAGAGACCCAGTACTTC.

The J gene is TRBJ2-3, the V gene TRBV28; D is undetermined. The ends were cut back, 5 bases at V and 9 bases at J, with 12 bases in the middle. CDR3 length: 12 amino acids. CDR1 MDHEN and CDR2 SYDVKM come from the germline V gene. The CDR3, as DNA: TGTGCCAGCAGTCCCGCGCGACTCACGCAGTATTTT. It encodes CASSPARLTQYF.

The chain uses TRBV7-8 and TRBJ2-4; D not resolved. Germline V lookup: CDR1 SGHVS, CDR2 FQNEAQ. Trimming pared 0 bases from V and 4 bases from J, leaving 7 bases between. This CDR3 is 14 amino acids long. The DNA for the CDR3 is TGTGCCAGCAGCTTAGCGGGTGGGAAAAACATTCAGTACTTC. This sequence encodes CASSLAGGKNIQYF.

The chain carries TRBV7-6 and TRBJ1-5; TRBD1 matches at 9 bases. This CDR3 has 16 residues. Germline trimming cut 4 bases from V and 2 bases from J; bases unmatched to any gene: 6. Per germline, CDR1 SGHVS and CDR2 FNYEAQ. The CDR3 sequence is CASSYEDRGGNQPQHF. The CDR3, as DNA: TGTGCCAGCAGCTACGAAGACAGGGGGGGCAATCAGCCCCAGCATTTT. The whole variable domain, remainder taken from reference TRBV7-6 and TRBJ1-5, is GAGVSQSPRYKVTKRGQDVALRCDPISGHVSLYWYRQALGQGPEFLTYFNYEAQQDKSGLPNDRFSAERPEGSISTLTIQRTEQRDSAMYRCASSYEDRGGNQPQHFGDGTRLSIL.

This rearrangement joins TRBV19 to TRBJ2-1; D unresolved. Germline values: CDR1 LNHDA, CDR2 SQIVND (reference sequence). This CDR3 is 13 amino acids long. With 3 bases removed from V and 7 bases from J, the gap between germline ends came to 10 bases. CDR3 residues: CASSMADLNEQFF. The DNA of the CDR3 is TGTGCCAGTAGTATGGCGGATCTAAATGAGCAGTTCTTC.

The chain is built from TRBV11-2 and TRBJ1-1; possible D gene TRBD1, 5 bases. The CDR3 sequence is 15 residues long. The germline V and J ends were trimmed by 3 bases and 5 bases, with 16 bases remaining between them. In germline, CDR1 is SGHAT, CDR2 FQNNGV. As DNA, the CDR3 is TGTGCCAGCAGCTTTTGGAAGGGGCGTCGGACTGAAGCTTTCTTT. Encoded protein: CASSFWKGRRTEAFF.

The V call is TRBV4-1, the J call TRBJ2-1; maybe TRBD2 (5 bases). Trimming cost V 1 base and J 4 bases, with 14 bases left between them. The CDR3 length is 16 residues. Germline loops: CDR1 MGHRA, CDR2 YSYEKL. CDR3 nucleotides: TGCGCCAGCAGCCAAGTGGGCAGCGGATTTTACAATGAGCAGTTCTTC. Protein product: CASSQVGSGFYNEQFF.

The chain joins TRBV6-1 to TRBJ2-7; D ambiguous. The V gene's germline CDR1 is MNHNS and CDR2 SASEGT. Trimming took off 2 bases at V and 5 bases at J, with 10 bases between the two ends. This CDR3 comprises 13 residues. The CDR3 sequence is CASSETVSHEQYF. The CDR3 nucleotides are TGTGCCAGCAGTGAAACTGTCAGCCACGAGCAGTACTTC.